Following are 19 T cell receptor beta chains from one sample sequenced in a study of Ad26.COV2.S vaccination and SARS-CoV-2 variants. Treatment specified: roughly 19 received Ad26.COV2.S at low or high dose, single or two shots; about 5 received placebo; per-sample allocation not given. After the first vaccine or placebo injection, samples were drawn on day 63. Generated by immunoSEQ multiplex PCR, the TCRdb table keeps only in-frame clones and is missing some. Here the sample spans 400,000 to 500,000 clones, approximately 89% being singletons. This sample comprised peripheral blood, obtained in a trial of Ad26.COV2.S vaccine versus placebo. Every receptor here comes from a person between 18 and 65 years old who received the Ad26.COV2.S COVID-19 vaccine or a placebo.

This clone was recorded once. The V and J genes are TRBV18 and TRBJ1-2; no reliable D call. Germline CDR1 reads KGHSH; CDR2 reads LQKENI. Trimming removed 6 bases from V and 6 bases from J, with 14 bases in between. The CDR3 covers 13 residues. In DNA form, the CDR3 reads TGTGCCAGCTCCCCGCGCACTTTGGATGGCTACACCTTC. It translates to CASSPRTLDGYTF.

The gene calls are TRBV12-3 or TRBV12-4 and TRBJ2-1; a possible D gene is TRBD1 (5 bases). With 5 bases removed from V and 4 bases from J, the gap between germline ends came to 9 bases. The CDR3 has 13 residues. CDR3 in amino acids: CASSPDRYNEQFF. DNA for the CDR3: TGTGCCAGCAGTCCCGACAGATACAATGAGCAGTTCTTC.

V gene TRBV18 combines with J gene TRBJ2-1; D is tentatively TRBD1 or TRBD2 (5 bases each). V gave up 2 bases and J gave up 3 bases, with 17 bases separating them. This CDR3 contains 17 residues. The germline V gene encodes CDR1 KGHSH and CDR2 LQKENI. The CDR3 spells CASSPRGSGTSYNEQFF. CDR3 DNA sequence: TGTGCCAGCTCACCAAGGGGCTCCGGGACGAGCTACAATGAGCAGTTCTTC.

The chain's CDR3 is CASSLPGGKTQYF. The CDR3 bases are TGTGCCAGCAGCTTGCCGGGGGGAAAGACCCAGTACTTC. The chain uses TRBV5-4 and TRBJ2-5, with 7 bases aligning to TRBD2. The germline V gene encodes CDR1 SGHNT and CDR2 YYREEE (reference sequence). With V trimmed by 1 base and J by 6 bases, 3 bases remained unmatched. The length of the CDR3 is 13 residues.

The chain has TRBV5-1 and TRBJ2-1; D not resolved. In germline, CDR1 is SGHRS, CDR2 YFSETQ. The germline V and J ends were trimmed by 1 base and 8 bases, with 7 bases remaining between them. The CDR3 runs 12 residues. The CDR3 bases are TGCGCCAGCAGCTTGTCCGGCTATGAGCAGTTCTTC. Its protein product is CASSLSGYEQFF.

In this sample, this clone turned up a few times. This sequence joins TRBV7-9 and TRBJ2-1, with D possibly being TRBD2 (6 bases). The V end lost 8 bases, the J end lost 3 bases, and 23 bases lay between the germline ends. Germline-derived CDR1 and CDR2 are SEHNR and FQNEAQ (reference sequence). The length of the CDR3 is 17 residues. The CDR3 DNA follows: TGTGCCAGCGGGGATGAGATGGGAGGTCCATACTACAATGAGCAGTTCTTC. It codes for CASGDEMGGPYYNEQFF.

This CDR3 reads CASSLPGQGAGQPQHF. The CDR3 DNA follows: TGTGCCAGCAGTTTGCCGGGACAGGGGGCGGGTCAGCCCCAGCATTTT. The J gene is TRBJ1-5, the V gene TRBV28; TRBD1 aligns across 12 bases. V lost 3 bases and J lost 6; bases outside the gene matches: 6. This CDR3 comprises 16 residues. Germline V gives CDR1 MDHEN, CDR2 SYDVKM.

This rearrangement joins TRBV4-3 to TRBJ1-6, with 8 positions matching TRBD1. V was pared by 3 bases and J by 14 bases, with 12 bases of the junction left unmatched. This CDR3 spans 15 amino acids. Germline CDR1 LGHNA, CDR2 YSLEER. This CDR3 is CASSQGGTGLGSLHF. CDR3 in DNA: TGCGCCAGCAGCCAGGGTGGGACAGGTCTAGGGTCCCTCCACTTT.

The genes are TRBV9 and TRBJ2-3, with 7 bases lining up with TRBD1. V gave up 0 bases and J gave up 2 bases; unmatched junction bases: 3. CDR1 and CDR2 (germline): SGDLS, YYNGEE. The CDR3 covers 15 residues. CDR3 nucleotides: TGTGCCAGCAGCGTAGCAACAGGGGACACAGATACGCAGTATTTT. Protein sequence: CASSVATGDTDTQYF.

Turning to this clone: This specimen includes other DNA sequences encoding the same CDR3. The chain is built from TRBV2 and TRBJ1-2; 7 positions agree with TRBD1. Germline CDR1 is SNHLY and CDR2 is FYNNEI. This CDR3 has 13 residues. The V gene end was trimmed by 5 bases and the J gene end by 3 bases; junction bases not matched to a gene: 3. CDR3 coding DNA: TGTGCCAGCAGTCCAACAGGGGACTATGGCTACACCTTC. As protein: CASSPTGDYGYTF. The full variable domain, completed using reference TRBV2 and TRBJ1-2, is EPEVTQTPSHQVTQMGQEVILRCVPISNHLYFYWYRQILGQKVEFLVSFYNNEISEKSEIFDDQFSVERPDGSNFTLKIRSTKLEDSAMYFCASSPTGDYGYTFGSGTRLTVV.

The chain joins TRBV5-6 to TRBJ1-1; D is uncertain. The germline V and J ends were trimmed by 2 bases and 0 bases, with 11 bases remaining between them. The CDR3 has 15 amino acids. Germline CDR1 SGHDT, CDR2 YYEEEE. CDR3 region: CASSFGPGMNTEAFF. As DNA, the CDR3 is TGTGCCAGCAGCTTCGGTCCGGGGATGAACACTGAAGCTTTCTTT.

V gene TRBV9 combines with J gene TRBJ2-2; 7 nucleotides line up with TRBD1. V trimming: 0 bases; J trimming: 3 bases; junction bases outside the gene matches: 5. CDR1 is SGDLS, CDR2 YYNGEE, per germline. CDR3 length equals 16 residues. CDR3 sequence reads: CASSVVGDSYTGELFF. CDR3 in DNA: TGTGCCAGCAGCGTAGTGGGGGACAGCTACACCGGGGAGCTGTTTTTT.

The chain uses TRBV5-1 and TRBJ2-3; 9 bases are shared with TRBD2. The CDR3 is made up of 16 amino acids. CDR1 is SGHRS, CDR2 YFSETQ, per germline. Trimming at V came to 1 base and at J to 4 bases, leaving 7 bases not matched to a gene. The CDR3 DNA follows: TGCGCCAGCAGCTTGTCCCTAGCGGGGATCCCAGATACGCAGTATTTT. This gives the protein CASSLSLAGIPDTQYF.

The chain joins TRBV6-5 to TRBJ1-1; D ambiguous. V was cut by 4 bases and J by 3 bases, with 18 bases left in between. The CDR3 has 16 residues. CDR1 and CDR2 from the germline V gene are MNHEY and SVGAGI. The CDR3 nucleotides are TGTGCCAGCAGTTCCATACGACCGGACTTGGACACTGAAGCTTTCTTT. It yields the protein CASSSIRPDLDTEAFF.

The chain carries TRBV6-2 or TRBV6-3 and TRBJ1-1; no clear D gene. This CDR3 region has 13 residues. Germline V gene data show CDR1 as MNHEY and CDR2 as SVGEGT. V lost 0 bases to trimming and J lost 3 bases, with 5 bases between them. CDR3 in amino acids: CASSYSLDTEAFF. The CDR3 bases are TGTGCCAGCAGTTACTCACTGGACACTGAAGCTTTCTTT.

The rearrangement uses TRBV18 and TRBJ1-6; weak D call: TRBD1 (5 bases). The CDR3 is 17 amino acids. V shed 3 bases and J shed 6 bases, with 18 bases lying between them. Germline CDR1 KGHSH, CDR2 LQKENI. CDR3 DNA sequence: TGTGCCAGCTCACCGCCGGGCTCGGGACGAGCTAATTCACCCCTCCACTTT. As protein: CASSPPGSGRANSPLHF.

V and J are TRBV6-1 and TRBJ1-4; TRBD1 aligns across 7 bases. CDR1 is MNHNS and CDR2 is SASEGT in the germline V gene. The CDR3 has 16 amino acids. V trimming: 2 bases; J trimming: 8 bases; junction bases outside the gene matches: 11. CDR3 residues: CASSEKQGTGDEKLFF. CDR3 nucleotides: TGTGCCAGCAGTGAAAAACAGGGGACGGGGGACGAAAAACTGTTTTTT.

The chain carries TRBV6-1 and TRBJ2-4; 7 bases are a match to TRBD1. The CDR3 runs 13 residues. The trim removed 0 bases at V and 14 bases at J, leaving 7 bases unmatched. Germline CDR1 and CDR2: MNHNS and SASEGT. The CDR3 loop reads CASSEATDREKYF. The CDR3 region has the DNA TGTGCCAGCAGTGAAGCCACCGACAGGGAGAAGTACTTC.

This chain joins TRBV19 and TRBJ2-3, with D possibly TRBD1 on 6 matching bases. Germline V CDR1 and CDR2: LNHDA, SQIVND (reference sequence). This CDR3 spans 14 amino acids. Between the trimmed V and J ends, which lost 9 bases and 2 bases, there was a span of 15 bases. The CDR3, as DNA: TGTGCCAGCCAAGGGGGTTTGTCCACAGATACGCAGTATTTT. Its protein product is CASQGGLSTDTQYF.